The 27 T cell receptor beta chains below all came from one sample that was sequenced in a study of graft-versus-host responses after intestinal transplantation (dated by TCRdb to the early 2020s). Receptor libraries were prepared by the immunoSEQ multiplex PCR assay. TCRdb's version of the immuneACCESS table is confined to in-frame rearrangements and falls short of the full clone set. An unresolved V gene accounts for under half of the shortfall where checked; the remainder is of unknown origin. This sample holds more than 9,500 clones; 30% to 35% were observed only once. Roughly 3.2% of the sample is taken by the ten largest. This sample's time point label indicates: cells obtained before transplantation from donor or recipient. Mixed lymphocyte reactions plated 200,000 CFSE-labeled pre-transplant responders with 200,000 irradiated violet-dye-labeled stimulators and were cultured for 6 to 7 days.

The source was alloreactive CD8+ T cells from a mixed lymphocyte reaction culture, collected before intestinal transplant. The cell subset or site label here, explained by the study, means: CFSE-low proliferating T cells sorted from roughly 6-day pre-transplant mixed lymphocyte reaction (GvH or HvG direction). These receptors were taken from a human patient who received an intestinal transplant.

The chain couples TRBV28 to TRBJ2-7, with unresolved D. CDR1 MDHEN and CDR2 SYDVKM come from the germline V gene. V was clipped by 6 bases and J by 7 bases, with 10 bases between them. The CDR3 runs 11 residues. CDR3 protein: CASSRGQEQYF. CDR3 sequence (DNA): TGTGCCAGCAGCCGCGGTCAGGAGCAGTACTTC.

CDR3 amino acids: CASNMAGDTQSRANVLTF. The DNA for the CDR3 is TGTGCCAGCAATATGGCAGGAGATACACAAAGTCGGGCCAACGTCCTGACTTTC. The chain employs TRBV5-2 and TRBJ2-6. TRBV5-2 is annotated as a pseudogene. The CDR3 loop spans 18 amino acids.

Within the sample, this clone is medium-sized. The chain combines TRBV6-5 with TRBJ1-4, with D possibly matching TRBD1 (6 bases). The CDR3 has 14 residues. Trimming took 0 bases from V and 10 from J, leaving 12 bases between them. Germline V gene data show CDR1 as MNHEY and CDR2 as SVGAGI. Here the CDR3 DNA reads TGTGCCAGCAGTTACTCGAGTCGCAGGGGAAAACTGTTTTTT. Amino acids: CASSYSSRRGKLFF.

J is TRBJ2-2 and V is TRBV11-2, with D possibly TRBD2 on 5 matching bases. V was trimmed by 3 bases and J by 5 bases, leaving 10 bases between them. Germline assignment: CDR1 SGHAT and CDR2 FQNNGV. The CDR3 has 14 residues. The CDR3 is CASSLSSGTGELFF. As DNA, the CDR3 is TGTGCCAGCAGCTTGAGTTCGGGGACCGGGGAGCTGTTTTTT.

The V call is TRBV6-5, the J call TRBJ2-7; D gene ambiguous. The V and J ends lost 1 base and 3 bases respectively, with 16 bases between them. The germline CDR1 and CDR2 sequences are MNHEY and SVGAGI. The CDR3 is 16 amino acids. CDR3 residues: CASSYFAPAVLYEQYF. The CDR3 region has the DNA TGTGCCAGCAGTTACTTTGCCCCGGCGGTCCTCTACGAGCAGTACTTC.

This chain links TRBV4-3 with TRBJ2-7, with 7 positions matching TRBD1. The J segment lost 1 base and the V segment lost 2 bases, leaving 2 bases of the junction unmatched. The CDR3 has 14 residues. CDR1 and CDR2 (germline): LGHNA, YSLEER. The CDR3 region has the DNA TGCGCCAGCAGCCAATTACAGGGGTCCTACGAGCAGTACTTC. It specifies CASSQLQGSYEQYF.

This clone came up a few times. The chain is built from TRBV19 and TRBJ2-7; TRBD1 matches 9 bases. Germline V gene lookup returns CDR1 LNHDA and CDR2 SQIVND (reference sequence). V was clipped by 1 base and J by 5 bases; unmatched bases: 3. The CDR3 is made up of 14 amino acids. The CDR3 nucleotides are TGTGCCAGTAGTATAGGGACAGGGGCCCACGAGCAGTACTTC. Amino acid sequence: CASSIGTGAHEQYF. Based on the CDR3 plus reference TRBV19 and TRBJ2-7, the full variable domain is DGGITQSPKYLFRKEGQNVTLSCEQNLNHDAMYWYRQDPGQGLRLIYYSQIVNDFQKGDIAEGYSVSREKKESFPLTVTSAQKNPTAFYLCASSIGTGAHEQYFGPGTRLTVT.

This clone was picked up one time. This chain uses TRBV19 with TRBJ2-7; D could derive from TRBD1 or TRBD2 (5 bases each). Trimming took 6 bases from V and 3 from J, leaving 18 bases between them. Germline CDR1 is LNHDA and CDR2 is SQIVND (reference sequence). This CDR3 region has 15 residues. In nucleotides, the CDR3 is TGTGCCAGTAGCTTCGCCGGGGACGGATTCTACGAGCAGTACTTC. It codes for CASSFAGDGFYEQYF.

In this sample, this clone turned up a few times. This sequence joins TRBV27 and TRBJ2-7; 10 bases line up with TRBD2. Germline V gives CDR1 MNHEY, CDR2 SMNVEV (reference sequence). With 8 bases clipped from V and 3 bases from J, the junction kept 7 bases outside the gene matches. The CDR3 runs to 14 residues. As DNA, the CDR3 is TGTGCCAGCCGCCCTAGCGGGAGTGGCTACGAGCAGTACTTC. It is translated as CASRPSGSGYEQYF.

The chain carries TRBV2 and TRBJ1-2; D call uncertain. Germline lookup yields CDR1 SNHLY and CDR2 FYNNEI. This CDR3 has 15 residues. The V gene lost 1 base and the J gene lost 0 bases, with 9 bases spanning the gap. The chain's CDR3 is CASSEVPGANYGYTF. The CDR3 region has the DNA TGTGCCAGCAGTGAAGTCCCAGGAGCTAACTATGGCTACACCTTC. Filled out from reference TRBV2 and TRBJ1-2, the complete variable domain reads EPEVTQTPSHQVTQMGQEVILRCVPISNHLYFYWYRQILGQKVEFLVSFYNNEISEKSEIFDDQFSVERPDGSNFTLKIRSTKLEDSAMYFCASSEVPGANYGYTFGSGTRLTVV.

The rearrangement links TRBV7-2 to TRBJ1-1; 7 bases are shared with TRBD1. This CDR3 spans 13 amino acids. CDR1 is SGHTA and CDR2 is FQGNSA in the germline V gene. V shed 0 bases, J shed 5 bases, and the junction held 0 bases outside the gene matches. The CDR3 nucleotides read TGTGCCAGCAGCTTAGCGACAGGGACTGAAGCTTTCTTT. Translation gives CASSLATGTEAFF. Combining the CDR3 with reference TRBV7-2 and TRBJ1-1 gives the whole variable domain GAGVSQSPSNKVTEKGKDVELRCDPISGHTALYWYRQSLGQGLEFLIYFQGNSAPDKSGLPSDRFSAERTGGSVSTLTIQRTQQEDSAVYLCASSLATGTEAFFGQGTRLTVV.

The chain uses TRBV5-4 and TRBJ2-3; 10 bases are shared with TRBD1. CDR3 length equals 16 residues. The V segment lost 4 bases and the J segment 3 bases; nucleotides outside the gene matches: 8. Germline values: CDR1 SGHNT, CDR2 YYREEE (reference sequence). The CDR3 sequence: CASSLGGQGRTDTQYF. The CDR3 DNA is TGTGCCAGCAGCCTTGGGGGACAGGGGAGGACAGATACGCAGTATTTT.

The chain employs TRBV7-6 and TRBJ2-3; D call uncertain. V lost 1 base and J lost 3, with 2 bases in between. Germline CDR1 is SGHVS and CDR2 is FNYEAQ. This CDR3 region has 12 residues. CDR3 sequence: CASSLGTDTQYF. In DNA, the CDR3 is TGTGCCAGCAGCTTAGGTACAGATACGCAGTATTTT.

Concerning this clone itself: The junction differs from germline at one of its ends, possibly a read error. This rearrangement joins TRBV15 to TRBJ2-2; D is perhaps TRBD2 (5 bases). Germline V CDR1 and CDR2: LNHNV, YYDKDF (reference sequence). The CDR3 covers 15 residues. The CDR3: CATSGLPSGVRGAVF. The CDR3 nucleotides read TGTGCCACCAGCGGCCTACCTTCCGGGGTCCGGGGAGCTGTTTTT.

Of note for this clone: The junction does not match germline at one end; this may be a read error. The gene calls are TRBV4-1 and TRBJ2-7, with D uncertain. CDR3 length: 11 residues. Per the germline V gene, CDR1 is MGHRA and CDR2 is YSYEKL. CDR3 nucleotides: TGCGCCAGCAGGCAAGGCCGCGAGCAGTACTTC. Its protein product is CASRQGREQYF.

This clone was counted between two and nine times. The rearrangement links TRBV11-2 to TRBJ2-3; possible D gene TRBD2, 5 bases. The CDR3 runs 15 residues. CDR1 and CDR2 from the germline V gene are SGHAT and FQNNGV. The germline V and J ends were trimmed by 3 bases and 6 bases, with 16 bases remaining between them. The CDR3 loop is CASSFRRVARDTQYF. CDR3 coding DNA: TGTGCCAGCAGCTTTCGGCGGGTAGCGAGGGATACGCAGTATTTT.

This chain uses TRBV4-2 with TRBJ2-3, with no clear D. Germline V gene lookup returns CDR1 LGHNA and CDR2 YNFKEQ. V was trimmed by 5 bases and J by 5 bases, leaving 8 bases between them. The CDR3 is 12 amino acids. The CDR3 nucleotides are TGTGCCAGCAGCTTGGCCGAAGATACGCAGTATTTT. Translating it yields CASSLAEDTQYF.

The sample holds a few counts of this clone. The rearrangement joins TRBV2 to TRBJ2-7; unclear D gene. The CDR3 runs 14 residues. V lost 9 bases and J lost 0, with 15 bases in between. Germline-derived CDR1 and CDR2 are SNHLY and FYNNEI. The CDR3 spells CASAWSSHSYEQYF. DNA of the CDR3: TGTGCCAGTGCTTGGTCTTCGCACTCCTACGAGCAGTACTTC.

This clone was recorded a few times. This rearrangement joins TRBV9 to TRBJ2-1, with TRBD2 matching 9 bases. The CDR3 runs 16 residues. Germline values: CDR1 SGDLS, CDR2 YYNGEE. V shed 4 bases, J shed 7 bases, and the junction held 12 bases outside the gene matches. This CDR3 is CASSPSGAGGPNEQFF. CDR3 DNA: TGTGCCAGCAGCCCATCAGGGGCGGGAGGGCCTAATGAGCAGTTCTTC.

The chain is built from TRBV4-3 and TRBJ2-1, with TRBD2 identical over 9 bases. Germline V gene data show CDR1 as LGHNA and CDR2 as YSLEER. The V and J ends lost 0 bases and 7 bases, in that order; junction bases with no gene match: 7. The CDR3 is 16 residues long. CDR3 bases: TGCGCCAGCAGCCAAGATAGCGCGGGAGGGGCTAATGAGCAGTTCTTC. Protein product: CASSQDSAGGANEQFF.

This clone has only a few counts. CDR3 bases: TGTGCCAGTAGTACCCGGGACGCTAGCAATCAGCCCCAGCATTTT. Amino acids: CASSTRDASNQPQHF. The genes are TRBV19 and TRBJ1-5; D might be TRBD1 (5 bases). The CDR3 has 15 residues. Germline V CDR1 and CDR2: LNHDA, SQIVND (reference sequence). Trimming stripped 4 bases from V and 0 bases from J, with 10 bases between. Supplemented by reference TRBV19 and TRBJ1-5, the full variable domain reads DGGITQSPKYLFRKEGQNVTLSCEQNLNHDAMYWYRQDPGQGLRLIYYSQIVNDFQKGDIAEGYSVSREKKESFPLTVTSAQKNPTAFYLCASSTRDASNQPQHFGDGTRLSIL.

V gene TRBV13 combines with J gene TRBJ2-7; 7 bases are shared with TRBD1. J gave up 4 bases and V 4 bases, and 7 bases lay outside the gene matches. This CDR3 spans 14 amino acids. Germline CDR1 and CDR2: PRHDT and FYEKMQ (reference sequence). CDR3 sequence (DNA): TGTGCCAGCAGCTCCGGGACAGAGAAATACGAGCAGTACTTC. This gives the protein CASSSGTEKYEQYF.

This chain links TRBV6-7 with TRBJ1-5; D remains ambiguous. TRBV6-7 is sorted into the ORF group, with uncertain function. The CDR3 has 14 amino acids. V dropped 1 base and J dropped 3 bases, with 7 bases sitting between them. The CDR3 DNA follows: TGTGCCAGCAGTTACTACAGCCACAATCAGCCCCAGCATTTT. The encoded protein is CASSYYSHNQPQHF.

Only a few counts were recorded for this clone. V usage is TRBV11-1 and J usage is TRBJ1-1; possibly TRBD1 for D (5 bases). CDR3 size: 16 residues. Germline V CDR1 and CDR2: SGHAT, FQDESV (reference sequence). Trimming stripped 5 bases from V and 3 bases from J, with 19 bases between. The CDR3 spells CASSDPQGISDTEAFF. CDR3 coding DNA: TGTGCCAGCAGCGACCCGCAGGGTATCTCTGACACTGAAGCTTTCTTT.

There are a few counts of this clone. The chain uses TRBV7-9 and TRBJ2-7, with D perhaps given as TRBD1 or TRBD2 (5 bases each). This CDR3 has 11 residues. Deletions cut 1 base from V and 10 bases from J, with 8 bases between. The germline CDR1 and CDR2 sequences are SEHNR and FQNEAQ (reference sequence). The CDR3 region has the DNA TGTGCCAGCAGCTTAGTTGGGGACCAGTACTTC. Its protein product is CASSLVGDQYF.

The J gene is TRBJ2-6, the V gene TRBV9; 8 bases are shared with TRBD1. From germline, CDR1 is SGDLS and CDR2 YYNGEE. This CDR3 spans 19 amino acids. The V and J ends lost 0 bases and 0 bases, in that order; junction bases with no gene match: 8. The CDR3 coding sequence is TGTGCCAGCAGCGTAGATTCAGTACAGGGGGGCTCTGGGGCCAACGTCCTGACTTTC. Its translation is CASSVDSVQGGSGANVLTF.

Only a few counts were recorded for this clone. The chain is built from TRBV7-8 and TRBJ2-1; D ambiguous. The CDR3 runs to 13 residues. V lost 2 bases and J 10 bases, leaving 12 bases between the germline ends. The germline CDR1 and CDR2 sequences are SGHVS and FQNEAQ. Written as DNA, the CDR3 is TGTGCCAGCAGCTTAAGTGGCAGTGGCGAGCAGTTCTTC. It yields the protein CASSLSGSGEQFF.